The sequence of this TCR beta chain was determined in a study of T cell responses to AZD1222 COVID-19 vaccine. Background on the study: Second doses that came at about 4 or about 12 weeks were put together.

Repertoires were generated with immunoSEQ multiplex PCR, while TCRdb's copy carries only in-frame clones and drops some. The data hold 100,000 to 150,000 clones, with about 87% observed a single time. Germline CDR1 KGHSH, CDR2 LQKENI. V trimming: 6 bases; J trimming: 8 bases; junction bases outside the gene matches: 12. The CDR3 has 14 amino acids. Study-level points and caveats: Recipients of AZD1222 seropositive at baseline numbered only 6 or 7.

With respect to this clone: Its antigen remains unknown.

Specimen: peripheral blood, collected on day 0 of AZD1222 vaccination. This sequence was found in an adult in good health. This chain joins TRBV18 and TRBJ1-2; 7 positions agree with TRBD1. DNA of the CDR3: TGTGCCAGCTCGCCTGGGACAGCCTTGGAGGGCTACACCTTC. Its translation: CASSPGTALEGYTF.